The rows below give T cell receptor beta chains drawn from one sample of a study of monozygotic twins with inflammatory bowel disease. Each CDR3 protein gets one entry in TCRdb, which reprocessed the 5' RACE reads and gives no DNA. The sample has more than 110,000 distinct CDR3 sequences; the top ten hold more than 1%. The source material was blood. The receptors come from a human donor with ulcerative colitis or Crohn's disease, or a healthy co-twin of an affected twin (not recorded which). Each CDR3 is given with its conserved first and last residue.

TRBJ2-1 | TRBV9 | CASSVEAGPYNEQFF
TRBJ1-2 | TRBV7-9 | CASSPGPGQDGYTF
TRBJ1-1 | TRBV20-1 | CSGWDGMNTEAFF
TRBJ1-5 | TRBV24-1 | CATSGESNQPQHF
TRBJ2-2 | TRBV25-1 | CASSPGPGELFF
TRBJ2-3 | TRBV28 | CASSLAGGGTDTQYF
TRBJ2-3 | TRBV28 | CASFGSITDTQYF
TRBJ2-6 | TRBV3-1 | CASSQGQGQGSGANVLTF
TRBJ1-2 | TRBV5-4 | CASSPGQFQYGYTF
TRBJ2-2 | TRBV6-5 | CASSYSPVLAGQNTGELFF
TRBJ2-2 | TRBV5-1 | CASSPSGSNTGELFF
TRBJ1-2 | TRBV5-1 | CASSLSSGFYGYTF
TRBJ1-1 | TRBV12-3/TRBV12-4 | CASRNDRETNTEAFF